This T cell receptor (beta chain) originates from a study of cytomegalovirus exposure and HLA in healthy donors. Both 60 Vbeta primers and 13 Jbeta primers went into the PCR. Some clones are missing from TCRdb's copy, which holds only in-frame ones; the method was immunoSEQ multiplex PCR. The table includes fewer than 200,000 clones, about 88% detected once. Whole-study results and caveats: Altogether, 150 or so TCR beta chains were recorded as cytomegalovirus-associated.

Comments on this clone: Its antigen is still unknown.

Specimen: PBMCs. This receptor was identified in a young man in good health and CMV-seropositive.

CDR3 region: CASSLPSTTYNEQFF. The CDR3 region has the DNA TGTGCCAGCAGCTTACCTAGCACGACCTACAATGAGCAGTTCTTC. The chain employs TRBV7-2 and TRBJ2-1; maybe TRBD2 (5 bases). The germline CDR1 and CDR2 sequences are SGHTA and FQGNSA. This CDR3 is built from 15 residues. V shed 2 bases and J shed 2 bases, with 10 bases lying between them. The variable domain in full, with the rest retrieved from reference TRBV7-2 and TRBJ2-1, is GAGVSQSPSNKVTEKGKDVELRCDPISGHTALYWYRQSLGQGLEFLIYFQGNSAPDKSGLPSDRFSAERTGGSVSTLTIQRTQQEDSAVYLCASSLPSTTYNEQFFGPGTRLTVL.